The sequence of this TCR beta chain was determined in a study of OX40 agonist ivuxolimab in advanced cancers. Sequencing was performed with immunoSEQ multiplex PCR; in TCRdb, only in-frame clones are kept and a portion is missing. The sample has tens of thousands of clones, approximately 92% seen once. Specimen: CD4+ or CD8+ T cells sorted from blood, collected in a trial of the OX40 agonist ivuxolimab. The TCR originated in an adult with an advanced solid tumor such as melanoma, head and neck, liver or kidney cancer.

CDR3 sequence reads: CSVSGISGSVGGELFF. The CDR3 nucleotides are TGCAGCGTTTCAGGGATTTCCGGTTCAGTTGGCGGGGAGCTGTTTTTT. The chain links TRBV29-1 to TRBJ2-2; possibly TRBD1 for D (5 bases). CDR3 length: 16 amino acids. Germline assignment: CDR1 SQVTM and CDR2 ANQGSEA. The V gene lost 5 bases and the J gene lost 7 bases, with 23 bases spanning the gap.